Presented here are 19 T cell receptor beta chains from one specimen sequenced in a study of cytomegalovirus exposure and HLA in healthy donors. Clones were read by immunoSEQ multiplex PCR, and TCRdb kept only the in-frame ones, dropping some. In the table there are tens of thousands of clones, about 96% of which are singletons. The specimen was PBMCs. All receptors come from a man younger than 35 in good health and CMV-seropositive.

The rearrangement links TRBV9 to TRBJ2-4; a possible D gene is TRBD2 (5 bases). CDR1 SGDLS and CDR2 YYNGEE come from the germline V gene. V dropped 0 bases and J dropped 1 base, with 8 bases sitting between them. CDR3 length: 15 residues. The CDR3: CASSVGGNAKNIQYF. In nucleotides, the CDR3 is TGTGCCAGCAGCGTAGGAGGGAACGCCAAAAACATTCAGTACTTC.

The chain is built from TRBV28 and TRBJ2-1; perhaps TRBD2 as D (6 bases). The V gene's germline CDR1 is MDHEN and CDR2 SYDVKM. V was trimmed by 1 base and J by 1 base, leaving 11 bases between them. This CDR3 has 16 residues. The CDR3 loop reads CASSLYGSSSYNEQFF. The DNA of the CDR3 is TGTGCCAGCAGTTTATACGGGAGCTCGTCCTACAATGAGCAGTTCTTC.

CDR3 bases: TGTGCCAGCAGTAAGCGTTTCGACGGAACCTCTGGAAACACCATATATTTT. It specifies CASSKRFDGTSGNTIYF. The gene calls are TRBV2 and TRBJ1-3; D unresolved. V was trimmed by 5 bases and J by 0 bases, leaving 17 bases between them. The CDR3 length is 17 residues. Per the germline V gene, CDR1 is SNHLY and CDR2 is FYNNEI.

V usage is TRBV6-1 and J usage is TRBJ2-7; the D is unclear. Germline CDR1 reads MNHNS; CDR2 reads SASEGT. The CDR3 is made up of 15 amino acids. V was shortened by 2 bases and J by 0 bases, with 11 bases between the two germline ends. The CDR3 loop reads CASSELIRYSYEQYF. The CDR3 bases are TGTGCCAGCAGTGAATTAATCAGGTACTCCTACGAGCAGTACTTC.

This clone was seen a single time. V gene TRBV7-9 combines with J gene TRBJ2-7, with D hard to call. Germline V lookup: CDR1 SEHNR, CDR2 FQNEAQ (reference sequence). This CDR3 is 14 amino acids long. V lost 2 bases and J 0 bases, leaving 8 bases between the germline ends. This chain's CDR3 is CASSLITSSYEQYF. As DNA, the CDR3 is TGTGCCAGCAGCTTAATTACAAGCTCCTACGAGCAGTACTTC.

The V and J genes are TRBV5-1 and TRBJ2-7, with 10 bases that match TRBD1. In germline, CDR1 is SGHRS, CDR2 YFSETQ. The CDR3 is 14 residues long. Germline trimming cut 4 bases from V and 3 bases from J; bases unmatched to any gene: 4. CDR3 residues: CASSQRTGGYEQYF. The CDR3 DNA reads as TGCGCCAGCAGCCAGCGGACAGGGGGCTACGAGCAGTACTTC.

The genes are TRBV7-2 and TRBJ2-7; 9 nucleotides line up with TRBD2. The CDR3 spans 15 residues. Germline V gene data show CDR1 as SGHTA and CDR2 as FQGNSA. The ends lost 1 base at V and 3 bases at J; junction bases unmatched: 4. Here the CDR3 reads CASSLVASGNYEQYF. CDR3 sequence (DNA): TGTGCCAGCAGCTTAGTGGCTAGCGGGAACTACGAGCAGTACTTC.

The J gene is TRBJ1-1, the V gene TRBV28; 7 bases are shared with TRBD1. J was trimmed by 4 bases and V by 3 bases; bases with no gene match: 17. The CDR3 covers 18 residues. The germline gives CDR1 MDHEN, CDR2 SYDVKM. The CDR3 sequence is CASSLGQGGIPSGTEAFF. The CDR3 coding sequence is TGTGCCAGCAGTTTGGGGCAGGGGGGAATTCCGAGCGGCACTGAAGCTTTCTTT.

V is TRBV5-6 and J is TRBJ1-1, with 10 bases aligning to TRBD1. The CDR3 sequence is 16 residues long. Germline V gene sequence: CDR1 SGHDT, CDR2 YYEEEE. Unmatched junction bases numbered 11, after V lost 5 bases and J lost 4 bases. The CDR3 sequence: CASSGIGTGDSTEAFF. In DNA form, the CDR3 reads TGTGCCAGCAGTGGTATAGGGACAGGGGACTCCACTGAAGCTTTCTTT.

Comments on this clone: The same CDR3 can be traced to other DNA sequences in this sample. This chain uses TRBV19 with TRBJ1-5; D is unclear. The CDR3 extends over 14 amino acids. CDR1 is LNHDA and CDR2 is SQIVND in the germline V gene (reference sequence). Trimming took 3 bases from V and 0 from J, leaving 6 bases between them. The CDR3 coding sequence is TGTGCCAGTAGTATCCCGTATAGCAATCAGCCCCAGCATTTT. The encoded protein is CASSIPYSNQPQHF.

This chain links TRBV6-5 with TRBJ1-3, with 7 bases lining up with TRBD1. CDR1 and CDR2 (germline): MNHEY, SVGAGI. This CDR3 is built from 15 residues. V shed 5 bases, J shed 0 bases, and the junction held 4 bases outside the gene matches. The CDR3 nucleotides read TGTGCCAGCAGTCAAGGGACAGCCTCTGGAAACACCATATATTTT. Translating gives CASSQGTASGNTIYF.

The chain couples TRBV19 to TRBJ2-7; TRBD1 aligns across 8 bases. Germline V gene data show CDR1 as LNHDA and CDR2 as SQIVND (reference sequence). V gave up 3 bases and J gave up 2 bases; unmatched junction bases: 3. CDR3 size: 14 residues. The CDR3 DNA follows: TGTGCCAGTAGTATGGGGACAGGCCCCTACGAGCAGTACTTC. Its protein is CASSMGTGPYEQYF.

The chain links TRBV7-6 to TRBJ2-7, with D perhaps TRBD2 (5 bases). The germline V gene has CDR1 SGHVS and CDR2 FNYEAQ. V lost 5 bases and J lost 1, with 15 bases in between. The CDR3 has 15 amino acids. The CDR3 here is CASSPGPTSSYEQYF. The CDR3 DNA reads as TGTGCCAGCAGCCCCGGTCCCACTAGTTCCTACGAGCAGTACTTC.

The V gene is TRBV7-9, the J gene TRBJ2-5; a possible D gene is TRBD1 (5 bases). V shed 5 bases and J shed 5 bases, with 21 bases lying between them. Germline V gene lookup returns CDR1 SEHNR and CDR2 FQNEAQ (reference sequence). The CDR3 length is 16 residues. CDR3 sequence (DNA): TGTGCCAGCAGCCCCTCCACCGGAAGGGGTGGGGAGACCCAGTACTTC. It codes for CASSPSTGRGGETQYF.

The chain combines TRBV5-8 with TRBJ2-5, with 8 nucleotides matching TRBD1. Germline values: CDR1 SGHTS, CDR2 YDEGEE. This CDR3 spans 15 amino acids. With 1 base clipped from V and 5 bases from J, the junction kept 7 bases outside the gene matches. The CDR3 nucleotides are TGTGCCAGCAGCTTGTTAGGACAGGGTGTGGAGACCCAGTACTTC. Protein product: CASSLLGQGVETQYF.

The chain links TRBV19 to TRBJ2-6; D remains unclear. The ends were cut back, 7 bases at V and 0 bases at J, with 4 bases in the middle. Germline CDR1 LNHDA, CDR2 SQIVND (reference sequence). There are 13 residues in the CDR3. The CDR3 spells CASTVSGANVLTF. DNA for the CDR3: TGTGCCAGTACGGTCTCTGGGGCCAACGTCCTGACTTTC. Combining the CDR3 with reference TRBV19 and TRBJ2-6 gives the whole variable domain DGGITQSPKYLFRKEGQNVTLSCEQNLNHDAMYWYRQDPGQGLRLIYYSQIVNDFQKGDIAEGYSVSREKKESFPLTVTSAQKNPTAFYLCASTVSGANVLTFGAGSRLTVL.

Only one count was recorded for this clone. CDR3 region: CATSRDWGDNQPQHF. Here the CDR3 DNA reads TGTGCCACCAGCAGAGATTGGGGCGACAATCAGCCCCAGCATTTT. The chain joins TRBV15 to TRBJ1-5, with D maybe TRBD1 (5 bases). Trimming stripped 0 bases from V and 3 bases from J, with 9 bases between. The length of the CDR3 is 15 residues. CDR1 is LNHNV and CDR2 is YYDKDF in the germline V gene (reference sequence). Filled out from reference TRBV15 and TRBJ1-5, the complete variable domain reads DAMVIQNPRYQVTQFGKPVTLSCSQTLNHNVMYWYQQKSSQAPKLLFHYYDKDFNNEADTPDNFQSRRPNTSFCFLDIRSPGLGDTAMYLCATSRDWGDNQPQHFGDGTRLSIL.

This clone was counted once. V is TRBV10-1 and J is TRBJ2-2; D is uncertain. The length of the CDR3 is 15 residues. V gave up 4 bases and J gave up 5 bases, with 14 bases separating them. CDR1 is WNHNN and CDR2 is SYGVQD in the germline V gene (reference sequence). The CDR3 spells CASSAETGRTGELFF. Here the CDR3 DNA reads TGCGCCAGCAGTGCAGAGACTGGCCGGACCGGGGAGCTGTTTTTT.

V usage is TRBV7-9 and J usage is TRBJ1-5; D unresolved. CDR1 is SEHNR and CDR2 is FQNEAQ in the germline V gene (reference sequence). The CDR3 contains 13 residues. Trimming stripped 8 bases from V and 4 bases from J, with 12 bases between. The CDR3 reads CASAAPGNQPQHF. The DNA of the CDR3 is TGTGCCAGCGCCGCGCCGGGGAATCAGCCCCAGCATTTT.